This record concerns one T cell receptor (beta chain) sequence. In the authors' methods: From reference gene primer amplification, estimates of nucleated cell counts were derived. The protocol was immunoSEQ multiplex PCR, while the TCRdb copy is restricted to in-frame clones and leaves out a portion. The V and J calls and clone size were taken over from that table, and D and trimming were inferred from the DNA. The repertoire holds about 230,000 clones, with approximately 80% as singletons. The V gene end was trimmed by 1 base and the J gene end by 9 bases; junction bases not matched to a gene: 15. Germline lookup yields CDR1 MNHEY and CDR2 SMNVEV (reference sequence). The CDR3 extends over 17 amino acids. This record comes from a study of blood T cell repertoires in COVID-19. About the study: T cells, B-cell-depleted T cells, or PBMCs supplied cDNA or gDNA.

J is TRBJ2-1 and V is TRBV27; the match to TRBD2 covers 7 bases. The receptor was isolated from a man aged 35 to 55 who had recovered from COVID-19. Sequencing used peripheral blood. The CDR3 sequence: CASSLFGLADMFGEQFF. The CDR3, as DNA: TGTGCCAGCAGTTTATTCGGCCTAGCGGACATGTTCGGTGAGCAGTTCTTC.